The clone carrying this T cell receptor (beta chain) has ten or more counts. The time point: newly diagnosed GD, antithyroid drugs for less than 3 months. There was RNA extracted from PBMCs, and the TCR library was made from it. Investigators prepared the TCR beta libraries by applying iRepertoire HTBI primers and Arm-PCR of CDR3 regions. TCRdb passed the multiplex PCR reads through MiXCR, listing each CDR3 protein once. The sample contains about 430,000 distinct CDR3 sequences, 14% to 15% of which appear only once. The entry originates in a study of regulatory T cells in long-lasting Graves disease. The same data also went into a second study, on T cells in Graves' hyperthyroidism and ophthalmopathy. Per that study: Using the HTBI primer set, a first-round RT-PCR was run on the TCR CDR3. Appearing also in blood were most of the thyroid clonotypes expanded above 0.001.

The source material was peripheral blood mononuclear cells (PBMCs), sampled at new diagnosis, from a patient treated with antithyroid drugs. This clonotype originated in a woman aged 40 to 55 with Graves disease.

The CDR3: CASTNRESYMNTEAFF. As DNA, the CDR3 is TGTGCCAGTACTAACCGGGAGAGTTACATGAACACTGAAGCTTTCTTT. The gene calls are TRBV19 and TRBJ1-1; D is unclear. Germline CDR1 and CDR2: LNHDA and SQIVND (reference sequence). V was shortened by 7 bases and J by 0 bases, with 18 bases between the two germline ends. This CDR3 is 16 amino acids long. Complete variable domain (other parts from reference TRBV19 and TRBJ1-1): DGGITQSPKYLFRKEGQNVTLSCEQNLNHDAMYWYRQDPGQGLRLIYYSQIVNDFQKGDIAEGYSVSREKKESFPLTVTSAQKNPTAFYLCASTNRESYMNTEAFFGQGTRLTVV.